A selection of T cell receptor beta chains follows, all from one sample in a study of T cells in Graves' hyperthyroidism and ophthalmopathy. Each CDR3 protein gets one entry after TCRdb re-called the multiplex PCR reads with MiXCR. The sample has around 350,000 distinct CDR3 sequences; around 13% are singletons. The specimen sequenced was blood. All receptors derive from a woman younger than 45 with Graves' ophthalmopathy. Both conserved end residues are part of each CDR3. The order of the fields is clone size, D gene, V gene, J gene, CDR3 DNA, CDR3 protein. The D gene is left open where the match is weak. A row's size may be missing; if present it is once, few, many or a size class.

>few|TRBD2|TRBV9|TRBJ2-1
TGTGCCAGCAGCGACTCGTTGACGGGGGGGCCCAATGAGCAGTTCTTC
CASSDSLTGGPNEQFF
>.|.|TRBV28|TRBJ1-1
TGTGCCAGCAGACGACCGGGGCGTAACACTGAAGCTTTCTTT
CASRRPGRNTEAFF
>.|TRBD1|TRBV6-2/TRBV6-3|TRBJ1-2
TGTGCCAGCAGTTATCGAGCAGGGGGCGTCTATGGCTACACCTTC
CASSYRAGGVYGYTF
>.|.|TRBV7-9|TRBJ2-1
TGTGCCAGCAGCATACTACTGCGGGGTGGTTCCTACAATGAGCAGTTCTTC
CASSILLRGGSYNEQFF
>many|.|TRBV7-2|TRBJ2-2
TGTGCCAGCAGCTTAACGGGCCAGCCAAACGCCGGGGAGCTGTTTTTT
CASSLTGQPNAGELFF
>many|.|TRBV6-1|TRBJ1-5
TGTGCCAGCAGTGAAGCGTTTCAGCCCCAGCATTTT
CASSEAFQPQHF
>few|.|TRBV6-5|TRBJ2-3
TGTGCCAGCAGTTACGGGCAGAGCACAGATACGCAGTATTTT
CASSYGQSTDTQYF
>many|.|TRBV24-1|TRBJ1-1
TGTGCCACGAAAGCCGAAGGCAGGAACACTGAAGCTTTCTTT
CATKAEGRNTEAFF
>many|.|TRBV6-1|TRBJ2-3
TGTGCCAGCAGCCGCCGGGGTGGACAAGGCACAGATACGCAGTATTTT
CASSRRGGQGTDTQYF
>few|.|TRBV29-1|TRBJ1-1
TGCAGCGTTGAAGATCCAGTAGGAAGGGACACTGAAGCTTTCTTT
CSVEDPVGRDTEAFF
>many|.|TRBV6-1|TRBJ2-3
TGTGCCAGCAATGATAGGGGGACTCCAGCCACAGATACGCAGTATTTT
CASNDRGTPATDTQYF
>many|.|TRBV27|TRBJ2-5
TGTGCCAGCAGTTTGCGGTTCCGGGCGCAAGAGACCCAGTACTTC
CASSLRFRAQETQYF
>many|.|TRBV7-3|TRBJ2-1
TGTGCCAGCAGCTTATGGACTGGCTCCTACAATGAGCAGTTCTTC
CASSLWTGSYNEQFF
>many|TRBD1|TRBV30|TRBJ1-1
TGTGCCTGGAACAGGGGGAACACTGAAGCTTTCTTT
CAWNRGNTEAFF
>many|TRBD2|TRBV4-2|TRBJ2-5
TGTGCCAGCAGCCAAGTTCGGGGGGGCGAACAAGAGACCCAGTACTTC
CASSQVRGGEQETQYF
>many|.|TRBV7-8|TRBJ2-1
TGTGCCAGCAGCTTAGCGATGGCCTACAATGAGCAGTTCTTC
CASSLAMAYNEQFF
>many|TRBD1|TRBV28|TRBJ2-7
TGTGCCAGCAGTTTGCAGGGGGCAAGAAACGAGCAGTACTTC
CASSLQGARNEQYF